The rows below give T cell receptor beta chains drawn from one sample of a study of OX40 agonist ivuxolimab in advanced cancers. The protocol was immunoSEQ multiplex PCR, while the TCRdb copy is restricted to in-frame clones and leaves out a portion. The sample contains fewer than 80,000 clones, about four fifths of which appear only once. The sample in question was CD4+ or CD8+ T cells sorted from blood, obtained in a trial of the OX40 agonist ivuxolimab. These receptor sequences come from an adult with an advanced solid tumor such as melanoma, head and neck, liver or kidney cancer. Both conserved end residues are part of each CDR3. A D gene is named only where the DNA matches it firmly. The size entry is marked missing in some rows and otherwise reads once, few, many or a size class.

abundance: NA; v_gene: TRBV19; j_gene: TRBJ1-5; d_gene: NA; CDR3nt: TGTGCCAGTAGCCCTCCGATCGGCAGTTACAATCAGCCCCAGCATTTT; CDR3aa: CASSPPIGSYNQPQHF
abundance: NA; v_gene: TRBV29-1; j_gene: TRBJ2-7; d_gene: NA; CDR3nt: TGCAGCGCCTGGCTGACAGGCCGGACGGGCTACGAGCAGTACTTC; CDR3aa: CSAWLTGRTGYEQYF
abundance: NA; v_gene: TRBV6-5; j_gene: TRBJ2-7; d_gene: NA; CDR3nt: TGTGCCAGCAGTTACGCGGGACAGCAGCACGAGCAGTACTTC; CDR3aa: CASSYAGQQHEQYF
abundance: NA; v_gene: TRBV7-9; j_gene: TRBJ2-5; d_gene: TRBD2; CDR3nt: TGTGCCAGCAGCTCTACCGGGACCCCGGGAGGTAGCCAAGAGACCCAGTACTTC; CDR3aa: CASSSTGTPGGSQETQYF
abundance: NA; v_gene: TRBV28; j_gene: TRBJ1-1; d_gene: NA; CDR3nt: TGTGCCAGCAACGGGGCCACGGGGGAAGCTTTCTTT; CDR3aa: CASNGATGEAFF
abundance: NA; v_gene: TRBV6-1; j_gene: TRBJ1-6; d_gene: NA; CDR3nt: TGTGCCAGCAGTGGAACCCGTCCCAGCTCCTATAATTCACCCCTCCACTTT; CDR3aa: CASSGTRPSSYNSPLHF
abundance: NA; v_gene: TRBV7-9; j_gene: TRBJ2-7; d_gene: NA; CDR3nt: TGTGCCAGCAGCTTAGCAGGGGTTAACTACGAGCAGTACTTC; CDR3aa: CASSLAGVNYEQYF
abundance: NA; v_gene: TRBV9; j_gene: TRBJ2-2; d_gene: NA; CDR3nt: TGTGCCAGCAGCCCTAAGCTTGGCCCCAGCACCGGGGAGCTGTTTTTT; CDR3aa: CASSPKLGPSTGELFF
abundance: NA; v_gene: TRBV7-9; j_gene: TRBJ2-1; d_gene: NA; CDR3nt: TGTGCCAGCAGCCATTACAATGAGCAGTTCTTC; CDR3aa: CASSHYNEQFF
abundance: NA; v_gene: TRBV5-4; j_gene: TRBJ2-7; d_gene: NA; CDR3nt: TGTGCCAGCAGCCGAAGGCGGGACGCCACCTACGAGCAGTACTTC; CDR3aa: CASSRRRDATYEQYF
abundance: few; v_gene: TRBV2; j_gene: TRBJ2-7; d_gene: NA; CDR3nt: TGTGCCAGCAGTCCGACAGGACACGAGCAGTACTTC; CDR3aa: CASSPTGHEQYF
abundance: NA; v_gene: TRBV7-2; j_gene: TRBJ2-7; d_gene: NA; CDR3nt: TGTGCCAGCAGCCAGTGGGGCTACGAGCAGTACTTC; CDR3aa: CASSQWGYEQYF
abundance: NA; v_gene: TRBV6-6; j_gene: TRBJ2-3; d_gene: TRBD2; CDR3nt: TGTGCCAGCAGTTTGGGACTAGCGGGCACAGATACGCAGTATTTT; CDR3aa: CASSLGLAGTDTQYF
abundance: few; v_gene: TRBV7-7; j_gene: TRBJ2-5; d_gene: TRBD1; CDR3nt: TGTGCTAGCAGCTTAGGAGGAGGGACAGGGGGTCGAGAGACCCAGTACTTC; CDR3aa: CASSLGGGTGGRETQYF
abundance: NA; v_gene: TRBV28; j_gene: TRBJ1-2; d_gene: TRBD1; CDR3nt: TGTGCCAGCTGGGGATCAGGGGGCTGGGCGACTTACTATGGCTACACCTTC; CDR3aa: CASWGSGGWATYYGYTF
abundance: NA; v_gene: TRBV19; j_gene: TRBJ1-1; d_gene: NA; CDR3nt: TGTGCCAGTAGACGGCCGGGGGCGAACACTGAAGCTTTCTTT; CDR3aa: CASRRPGANTEAFF
abundance: NA; v_gene: TRBV28; j_gene: TRBJ1-1; d_gene: TRBD1; CDR3nt: TGTGCCAGCAGGGGAACAGGGGACACTGAAGCTTTCTTT; CDR3aa: CASRGTGDTEAFF
abundance: NA; v_gene: TRBV4-3; j_gene: TRBJ2-4; d_gene: NA; CDR3nt: TGCGCCAGCAGCCAAGAGCTGGGCCTAGCCAAAAGCATTCAGTACTTC; CDR3aa: CASSQELGLAKSIQYF
abundance: NA; v_gene: TRBV5-1; j_gene: TRBJ2-3; d_gene: TRBD1; CDR3nt: TGCGCCAGCAGCTCCGGGACAGGGGTACCAGATACGCAGTATTTT; CDR3aa: CASSSGTGVPDTQYF
abundance: NA; v_gene: TRBV6-5; j_gene: TRBJ2-1; d_gene: TRBD1; CDR3nt: TGTGCCAGCATGTTTCAGGGGGCACATGAGCAGTTCTTC; CDR3aa: CASMFQGAHEQFF
abundance: NA; v_gene: TRBV10-3; j_gene: TRBJ2-1; d_gene: NA; CDR3nt: TGTGCCATCAGTCAGAGACAGGCTAATGAGCAGTTCTTC; CDR3aa: CAISQRQANEQFF
abundance: NA; v_gene: TRBV30; j_gene: TRBJ2-4; d_gene: TRBD2; CDR3nt: TGTGCCTGGAGTGTAAGGCTAGCGGGGAAACTAGCCAAAAACATTCAGTACTTC; CDR3aa: CAWSVRLAGKLAKNIQYF
abundance: many; v_gene: TRBV5-3; j_gene: TRBJ1-2; d_gene: NA; CDR3nt: TGTGCCAGAAGCTTGATTGGGACGGGGCGCCACTATGGCTACACCTTC; CDR3aa: CARSLIGTGRHYGYTF
abundance: NA; v_gene: TRBV6-5; j_gene: TRBJ2-5; d_gene: NA; CDR3nt: TGTGCCAGCAGTACGGTCGCAGGAGGAAGAGAGACCCAGTACTTC; CDR3aa: CASSTVAGGRETQYF
abundance: NA; v_gene: TRBV5-5; j_gene: TRBJ2-7; d_gene: NA; CDR3nt: TGTGCCAGCAGCTTATTAGGGACCTACGAGCAGTACTTC; CDR3aa: CASSLLGTYEQYF
abundance: NA; v_gene: TRBV15; j_gene: TRBJ2-5; d_gene: NA; CDR3nt: TGTGCCACCAGCAGAGTCGAAGAGACCCAGTACTTC; CDR3aa: CATSRVEETQYF
abundance: few; v_gene: TRBV19; j_gene: TRBJ1-2; d_gene: NA; CDR3nt: TGTGCCAGTAGTCTACGGGGTGTCAATGGCTACACCTTC; CDR3aa: CASSLRGVNGYTF
abundance: few; v_gene: TRBV30; j_gene: TRBJ1-5; d_gene: NA; CDR3nt: TGTGCCTGGAGCGCGGACGGGTACGGGGATCAGCCCCAGCATTTT; CDR3aa: CAWSADGYGDQPQHF
abundance: NA; v_gene: TRBV4-1; j_gene: TRBJ1-1; d_gene: NA; CDR3nt: TGCGCCAGCAGCCAAGACCCCACGACAGACGAAGCTTTCTTT; CDR3aa: CASSQDPTTDEAFF
abundance: NA; v_gene: TRBV5-1; j_gene: TRBJ2-7; d_gene: NA; CDR3nt: TGCGCCAGCAGCTTAGGGGCGTCCTACGAGCAGTACTTC; CDR3aa: CASSLGASYEQYF
abundance: NA; v_gene: TRBV19; j_gene: TRBJ2-7; d_gene: NA; CDR3nt: TGTGCCAGTAGAGGTACAGGGAACAACTACGAGCAGTACTTC; CDR3aa: CASRGTGNNYEQYF
abundance: NA; v_gene: TRBV11-1; j_gene: TRBJ1-2; d_gene: NA; CDR3nt: TGTGCCAGCAGCTTGAGACTGTGGGATGACTACACCTTC; CDR3aa: CASSLRLWDDYTF
abundance: NA; v_gene: TRBV19; j_gene: TRBJ2-1; d_gene: NA; CDR3nt: TGTGCCAGTAGAAGGTCCGCCGGATCCTACAATGAGCAGTTCTTC; CDR3aa: CASRRSAGSYNEQFF
abundance: NA; v_gene: TRBV19; j_gene: TRBJ1-2; d_gene: NA; CDR3nt: TGTGCCAGTACCCGGAGCCCAGGGGCAGGCGGCTACACCTTC; CDR3aa: CASTRSPGAGGYTF
abundance: NA; v_gene: TRBV5-1; j_gene: TRBJ1-2; d_gene: NA; CDR3nt: TGCGCCAGCAGCTTGGAGGCAGGCTTCTATGGCTACACCTTC; CDR3aa: CASSLEAGFYGYTF
abundance: NA; v_gene: TRBV5-6; j_gene: TRBJ1-2; d_gene: TRBD1; CDR3nt: TGTGCCAGCATGATCTCCGGGACAGAACGACTCTATGGCTACACCTTC; CDR3aa: CASMISGTERLYGYTF
abundance: NA; v_gene: TRBV7-6; j_gene: TRBJ1-1; d_gene: NA; CDR3nt: TGTGCCAGCAGCTCCGGGTCAAAATACACTGAAGCTTTCTTT; CDR3aa: CASSSGSKYTEAFF
abundance: NA; v_gene: TRBV9; j_gene: TRBJ1-1; d_gene: NA; CDR3nt: TGTGCCAGCAGCCCAAGGGGCAGCCAGAACACTGAAGCTTTCTTT; CDR3aa: CASSPRGSQNTEAFF
abundance: NA; v_gene: TRBV14; j_gene: TRBJ2-7; d_gene: NA; CDR3nt: TGTGCCAGCAAAAAAACCGGGTCCCCCTACGAGCAGTACTTC; CDR3aa: CASKKTGSPYEQYF
abundance: NA; v_gene: TRBV5-6; j_gene: TRBJ2-1; d_gene: TRBD2; CDR3nt: TGTGCCAGCAGCTTGGGACTAGCCTTTCGAAATGAGCAGTTCTTC; CDR3aa: CASSLGLAFRNEQFF
abundance: few; v_gene: TRBV10-1; j_gene: TRBJ1-5; d_gene: TRBD1; CDR3nt: TGCGCCACCTCGGACAGGAGGAGCAATCAGCCCCAGCATTTT; CDR3aa: CATSDRRSNQPQHF
abundance: NA; v_gene: TRBV11-2; j_gene: TRBJ2-3; d_gene: NA; CDR3nt: TGTGCCAGCAGCTTAAGGGGAGATGCGCAGTATTTT; CDR3aa: CASSLRGDAQYF
abundance: NA; v_gene: TRBV18; j_gene: TRBJ1-2; d_gene: NA; CDR3nt: TGTGCCAGCTCACCTTGGACAGAGATTAACTATGGCTACACCTTC; CDR3aa: CASSPWTEINYGYTF
abundance: NA; v_gene: TRBV7-2; j_gene: TRBJ2-6; d_gene: NA; CDR3nt: TGTGCCAGCAGTCCATACGTCGGGGGCTTGGGGTCTGGGGCCAACGTCCTGACTTTC; CDR3aa: CASSPYVGGLGSGANVLTF
abundance: few; v_gene: TRBV27; j_gene: TRBJ2-1; d_gene: TRBD2; CDR3nt: TGTGCCAGCAGGGGACTAGCGGGAGGCTATGAGCAGTTCTTC; CDR3aa: CASRGLAGGYEQFF
abundance: NA; v_gene: TRBV7-8; j_gene: TRBJ2-5; d_gene: TRBD1; CDR3nt: TGTGCCAGCAGCTCCCACGGGACAGGGGCAGAGACCCAGTACTTC; CDR3aa: CASSSHGTGAETQYF
abundance: NA; v_gene: TRBV9; j_gene: TRBJ2-7; d_gene: TRBD2; CDR3nt: TGTGCCAGCAGCGCGGGATCCGGGACTAGCGGGAGGGCCCGCGAGCAGTACTTC; CDR3aa: CASSAGSGTSGRAREQYF
abundance: NA; v_gene: TRBV11-3; j_gene: TRBJ2-7; d_gene: NA; CDR3nt: TGTGCCAGCAGCTTAGATCGGCTAGCGTTCTCCTACGAGCAGTACTTC; CDR3aa: CASSLDRLAFSYEQYF
abundance: NA; v_gene: TRBV7-9; j_gene: TRBJ1-4; d_gene: NA; CDR3nt: TGTGCCAGCAGCTTTTTCTTGGCCCGTGGGTTAGAAAAACTGTTTTTT; CDR3aa: CASSFFLARGLEKLFF
abundance: NA; v_gene: TRBV10-3; j_gene: TRBJ2-5; d_gene: TRBD2; CDR3nt: TGTGCCATCAGGACTAGCGGGGGGGCCGGGGAGACCCAGTACTTC; CDR3aa: CAIRTSGGAGETQYF
abundance: few; v_gene: TRBV5-1; j_gene: TRBJ1-6; d_gene: TRBD1; CDR3nt: TGCGCCAGCACAACAGGGGTTTTAAATTCACCCCTCCACTTT; CDR3aa: CASTTGVLNSPLHF
abundance: NA; v_gene: TRBV7-7; j_gene: TRBJ2-2; d_gene: TRBD2; CDR3nt: TGTGCTAGCAGTGACGGGACTAGCGGGGGCACCGGGGAGCTGTTTTTT; CDR3aa: CASSDGTSGGTGELFF
abundance: NA; v_gene: TRBV5-1; j_gene: TRBJ2-5; d_gene: NA; CDR3nt: TGCGCCAGCAGCTTCCCTGGCGAGACCCAGTACTTC; CDR3aa: CASSFPGETQYF
abundance: NA; v_gene: TRBV27; j_gene: TRBJ1-5; d_gene: NA; CDR3nt: TGTGCCAGCAGTCCAGAGACAGGTTGGCGGCCCCAGCATTTT; CDR3aa: CASSPETGWRPQHF
abundance: NA; v_gene: TRBV29-1; j_gene: TRBJ2-7; d_gene: TRBD1; CDR3nt: TGCAGCGCCGAGGTCGGGACAGGGGGCAGAGAGCAGTACTTC; CDR3aa: CSAEVGTGGREQYF
abundance: NA; v_gene: TRBV18; j_gene: TRBJ1-1; d_gene: NA; CDR3nt: TGTGCCAGCTCACCCTCACAGAGCCGCTCTCCCGAAGCTTTCTTT; CDR3aa: CASSPSQSRSPEAFF
abundance: NA; v_gene: TRBV5-1; j_gene: TRBJ2-1; d_gene: TRBD1; CDR3nt: TGCGCCAGCAGCTCCGGGACAGGGGGCTCCTACAATGAGCAGTTCTTC; CDR3aa: CASSSGTGGSYNEQFF
abundance: NA; v_gene: TRBV21-1; j_gene: TRBJ2-5; d_gene: NA; CDR3nt: TGTGCCAGCAGCACCCCTGCTTGGGAGGGGTTGGGGAGGGAGACCCAGTACTTC; CDR3aa: CASSTPAWEGLGRETQYF
abundance: NA; v_gene: TRBV5-1; j_gene: TRBJ1-1; d_gene: TRBD1; CDR3nt: TGCGCCAGCAGGTTGGGACAGGAAAACACTGAAGCTTTCTTT; CDR3aa: CASRLGQENTEAFF
abundance: NA; v_gene: TRBV15; j_gene: TRBJ1-4; d_gene: NA; CDR3nt: TGTGCCACCAGCACCTCAGGGACAAAACTGTTTTTT; CDR3aa: CATSTSGTKLFF